This T cell receptor (beta chain) was recovered during a study of CD8+CD57+ T cells in acquired aplastic anemia. The wider study: The DNA of sorted CD4+ and CD8+ cells averaged approximately 3.3 ug. Broader study findings: Patients showed no significant difference from controls in CD8+ Simpson's diversity. Patients and controls turned out to have 25 to 30 CD8+ CDR3 sequences in common.

As to this clonotype: Its matching antigen is unknown.

Patients chosen for sequencing had CD8+CD57+ cells that had expanded, as shown by flow cytometry. No patient had been given any therapy when blood was sampled. TCR beta VDJ combinations and CDR3 sequences were profiled from genomic DNA. TCRdb reprocessed the reads via MiXCR and lists one record per CDR3 protein. The sample has around 200,000 distinct CDR3 sequences; roughly 50% are singletons. The CDR3 contains 12 residues. V was shortened by 6 bases and J by 5 bases, with 11 bases between the two germline ends. The TCR sequence derives from a human donor with aplastic anemia. The sample was sorted CD4+, CD8+, or CD8+CD57+ T cells (not recorded which) from PBMCs. The chain couples TRBV12-3 or TRBV12-4 to TRBJ2-7; D gene ambiguous. The CDR3 sequence is CASSPLGDEQYF. CDR3 nucleotides: TGTGCCAGCAGCCCCTTGGGTGACGAGCAGTACTTC.